The entry below gives a single TCR beta chain sequence along with its context. The junction does not match germline at one end; this may be a read error. Clones were read by immunoSEQ multiplex PCR, and TCRdb kept only the in-frame ones, dropping some. The table includes 80,000 to 100,000 clones, roughly 92% detected once. This CDR3 has 13 amino acids. Germline values: CDR1 MGHRA, CDR2 YSYEKL. This sample was taken from a study of OX40 agonist ivuxolimab in advanced cancers. The sequenced sample was CD4+ or CD8+ T cells sorted from blood, obtained in a trial of the OX40 agonist ivuxolimab. This TCR was sampled from an adult with an advanced solid tumor such as melanoma, head and neck, liver or kidney cancer. The chain links TRBV4-1 to TRBJ1-2, with D perhaps matching TRBD1 (5 bases). The CDR3 is CASSQARGYSYTF. Written as DNA, the CDR3 is TGCGCCAGCAGCCAAGCTAGGGGCTATAGCTACACCTTC.